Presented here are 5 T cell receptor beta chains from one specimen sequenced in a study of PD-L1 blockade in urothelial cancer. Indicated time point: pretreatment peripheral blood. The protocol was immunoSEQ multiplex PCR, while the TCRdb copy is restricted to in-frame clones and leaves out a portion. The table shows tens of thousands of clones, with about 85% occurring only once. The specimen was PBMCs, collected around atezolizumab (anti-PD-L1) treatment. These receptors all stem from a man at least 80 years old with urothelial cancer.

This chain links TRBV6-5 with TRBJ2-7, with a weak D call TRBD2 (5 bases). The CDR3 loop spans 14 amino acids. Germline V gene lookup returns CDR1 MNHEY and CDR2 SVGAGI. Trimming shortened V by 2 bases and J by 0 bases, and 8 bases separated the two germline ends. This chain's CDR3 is CASSYKRYSYEQYF. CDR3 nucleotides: TGTGCCAGCAGTTACAAGCGGTACTCCTACGAGCAGTACTTC.

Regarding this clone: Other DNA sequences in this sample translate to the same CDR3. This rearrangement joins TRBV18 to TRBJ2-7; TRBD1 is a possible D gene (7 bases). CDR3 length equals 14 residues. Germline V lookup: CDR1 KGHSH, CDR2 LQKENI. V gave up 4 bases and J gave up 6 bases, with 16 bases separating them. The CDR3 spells CASSQSPGGGEQYF. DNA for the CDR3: TGTGCCAGCTCACAATCGCCAGGGGGAGGCGAGCAGTACTTC.

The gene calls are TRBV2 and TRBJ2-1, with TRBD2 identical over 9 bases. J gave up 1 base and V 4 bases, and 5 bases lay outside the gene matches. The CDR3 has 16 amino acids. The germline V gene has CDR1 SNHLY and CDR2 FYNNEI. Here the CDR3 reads CASSALAGTSYNEQFF. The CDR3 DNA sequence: TGTGCCAGCAGTGCCCTAGCGGGAACTTCCTACAATGAGCAGTTCTTC.

This CDR3 is CASSKGGGYQPQHF. In nucleotides, the CDR3 is TGTGCCAGCAGCAAAGGGGGGGGATATCAGCCCCAGCATTTT. The chain joins TRBV21-1 to TRBJ1-5. TRBV21-1 constitutes a pseudogene. This CDR3 is built from 14 residues.

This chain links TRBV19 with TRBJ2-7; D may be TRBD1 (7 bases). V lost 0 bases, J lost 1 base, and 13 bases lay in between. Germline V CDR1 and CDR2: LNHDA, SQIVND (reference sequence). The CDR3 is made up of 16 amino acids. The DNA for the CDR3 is TGTGCCAGTAGTATAGATTCGGCAGGGGGGTCCTACGAGCAGTACTTC. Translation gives CASSIDSAGGSYEQYF.